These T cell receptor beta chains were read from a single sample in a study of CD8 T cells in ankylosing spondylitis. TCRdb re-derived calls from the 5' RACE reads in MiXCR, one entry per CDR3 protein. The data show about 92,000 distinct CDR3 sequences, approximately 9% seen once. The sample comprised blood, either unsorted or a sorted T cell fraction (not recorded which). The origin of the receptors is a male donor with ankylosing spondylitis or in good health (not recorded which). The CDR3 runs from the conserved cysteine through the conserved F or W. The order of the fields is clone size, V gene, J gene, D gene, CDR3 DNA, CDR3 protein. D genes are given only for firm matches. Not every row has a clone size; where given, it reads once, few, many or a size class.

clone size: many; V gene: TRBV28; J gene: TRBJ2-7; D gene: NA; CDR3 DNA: TGTGCCAGCAGTTGGAGTTACGAGCAGTACTTC; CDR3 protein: CASSWSYEQYF
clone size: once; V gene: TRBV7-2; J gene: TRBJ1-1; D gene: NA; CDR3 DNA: TGTGCCAGCAGCTTAGTCACTGTGCAAGGCGGCACTGAAGCTTTCTTT; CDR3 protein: CASSLVTVQGGTEAFF
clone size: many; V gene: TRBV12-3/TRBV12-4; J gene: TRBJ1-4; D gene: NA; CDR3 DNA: TGTGCCAGCAGTGGGGACGGAATAGAACTGTTTTTT; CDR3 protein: CASSGDGIELFF
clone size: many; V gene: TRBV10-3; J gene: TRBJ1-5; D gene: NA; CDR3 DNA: TGTGCCATCAGTGAACCCGACGGAAATCAGCCCCAGCATTTT; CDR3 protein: CAISEPDGNQPQHF
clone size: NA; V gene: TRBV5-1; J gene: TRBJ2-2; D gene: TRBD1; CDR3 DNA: TGCGCCAGCAGCTCGGGACAGTCGAGCGACACCGGGGAGCTGTTTTTT; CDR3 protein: CASSSGQSSDTGELFF
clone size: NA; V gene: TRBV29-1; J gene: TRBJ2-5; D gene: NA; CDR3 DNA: TGCACTTCGGGGGAAGAGACCCAGTACTTC; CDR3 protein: CTSGEETQYF
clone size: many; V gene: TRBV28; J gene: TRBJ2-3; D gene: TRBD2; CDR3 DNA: TGTGCCAGCAGTTTGCCGGGGGGGCAAGCAGATACGCAGTATTTT; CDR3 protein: CASSLPGGQADTQYF
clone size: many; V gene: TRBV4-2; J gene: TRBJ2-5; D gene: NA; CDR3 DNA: TGTGCCAGCAGCCAAGAAAGGTTTCAAGAGACCCAGTACTTC; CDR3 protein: CASSQERFQETQYF
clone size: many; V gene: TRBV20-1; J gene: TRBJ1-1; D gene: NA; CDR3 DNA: TGCAGTGCTAGAGCTTTTTATGGTGGCACTGAAGCTTTCTTT; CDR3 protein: CSARAFYGGTEAFF
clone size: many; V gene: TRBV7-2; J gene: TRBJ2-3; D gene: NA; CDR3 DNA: TGTGCCAGCAGCTTCAAAAGCGGCACAGATACGCAGTATTTT; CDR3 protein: CASSFKSGTDTQYF
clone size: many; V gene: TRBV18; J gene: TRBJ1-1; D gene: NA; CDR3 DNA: TGTGCCAGCTCAGAACAACAGGGTGAAGCTTTCTTT; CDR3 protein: CASSEQQGEAFF
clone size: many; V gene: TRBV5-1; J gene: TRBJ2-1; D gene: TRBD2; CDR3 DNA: TGCGCCAGCAGCTTGGCCCCTAGCGGCCCTTACAATGAGCAGTTCTTC; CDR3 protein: CASSLAPSGPYNEQFF
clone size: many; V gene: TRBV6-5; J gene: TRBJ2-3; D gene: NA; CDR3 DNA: TGTGCCAGCAGTTACTCGACTAGGCTCACAGATACGCAGTATTTT; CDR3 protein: CASSYSTRLTDTQYF
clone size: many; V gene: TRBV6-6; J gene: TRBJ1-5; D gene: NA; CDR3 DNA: TGTGCCAGCAGTGCCGATAGCAATCAGCCCCAGCATTTT; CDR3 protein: CASSADSNQPQHF
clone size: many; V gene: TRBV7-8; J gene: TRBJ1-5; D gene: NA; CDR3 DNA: TGTGCCAGCAGCTTAGCCCCGAGCGCGGGCAATCAGCCCCAGCATTTT; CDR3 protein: CASSLAPSAGNQPQHF
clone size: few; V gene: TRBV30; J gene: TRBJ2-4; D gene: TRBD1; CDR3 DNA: TGTGCCTGGAGTAGAGACAGGGCCCTAGCCAAAAACATTCAGTACTTC; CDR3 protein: CAWSRDRALAKNIQYF
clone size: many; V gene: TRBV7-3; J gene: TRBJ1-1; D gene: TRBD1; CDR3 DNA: TGTGCCAGCAGCCCCGGACAGGTATGGGAAGCTTTCTTT; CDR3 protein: CASSPGQVWEAFF
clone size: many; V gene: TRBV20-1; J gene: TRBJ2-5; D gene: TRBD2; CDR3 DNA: TGCAGTGCTAGGTATCCAGCGGGGTCCCATCCAGAGACCCAGTACTTC; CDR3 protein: CSARYPAGSHPETQYF
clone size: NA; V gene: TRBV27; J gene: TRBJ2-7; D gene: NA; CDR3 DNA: TGTGCCAGCAGTTTGGACAGTACCTACGAGCAGTACTTC; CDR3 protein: CASSLDSTYEQYF
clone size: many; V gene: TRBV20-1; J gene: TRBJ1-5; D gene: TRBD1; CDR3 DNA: TGCAGTGCGGGCAGGGGGAATCAGCCCCAGCATTTT; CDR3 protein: CSAGRGNQPQHF
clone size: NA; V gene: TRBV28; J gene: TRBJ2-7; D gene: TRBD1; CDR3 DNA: TGTGCCAGCAGTTTGGGACAGGGGGCTGGGTACTTC; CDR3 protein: CASSLGQGAGYF
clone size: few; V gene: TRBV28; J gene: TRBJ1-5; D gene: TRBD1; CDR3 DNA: TGTGCCAGCAGCCCTAGGACAGGGACTCAGCCCCAGCATTTT; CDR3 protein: CASSPRTGTQPQHF
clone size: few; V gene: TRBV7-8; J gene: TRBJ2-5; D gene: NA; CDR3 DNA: TGTGCCAGCAGCGGAAACAGGGCGGTTAAGGGGGAGACCCAGTACTTC; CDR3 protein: CASSGNRAVKGETQYF
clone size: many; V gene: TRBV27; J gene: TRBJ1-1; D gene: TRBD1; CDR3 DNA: TGTGCCAGCAGTAGTTGGACAGGGTCGACTGAAGCTTTCTTT; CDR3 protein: CASSSWTGSTEAFF